This T cell receptor beta chain was recorded in a study of T cell responses to AZD1222 COVID-19 vaccine. The study, taken as a whole, reports: The donors showed a predominance of white British ancestry and of females, with possible underestimation of clonal diversity. Elevations in Spike-specific TCR breadth and depth followed administration of two AZD1222 doses.

The protocol was immunoSEQ multiplex PCR, while the TCRdb copy is restricted to in-frame clones and leaves out a portion. The sample contains some 130,000 clones, under 95% of which appear only once. Of note for this clone: Its target is not known.

This CDR3 region has 13 residues. From germline, CDR1 is MNHEY and CDR2 SVGAGI. V lost 6 bases and J lost 0, with 8 bases in between. J is TRBJ1-1 and V is TRBV6-5, with unresolved D. The sequencing here drew on peripheral blood, taken 28 days after the second AZD1222 dose. The sequence was obtained from an adult who received the AZD1222 COVID-19 vaccine. The CDR3 loop reads CASSRAVNTEAFF. As DNA, the CDR3 is TGTGCCAGCAGCCGCGCAGTGAACACTGAAGCTTTCTTT.